Detailed here is one T cell receptor (beta chain). The antigen is undetermined. A junction boundary mismatches the germline segment, possibly from a read error. Naive CD8 populations comprised CD45RO-negative cells positively selected for CCR7, excluding terminally differentiated effector memory CD45RA+ cells. HIV-negative, healthy adults without recent acute infections or vaccinations were the donors. The CDR3 is 16 residues long. The V gene's germline CDR1 is SSHAT and CDR2 FNYEAQ (reference sequence). This entry comes from a study of shared clonotypes between healthy human individuals. Study-wide results and limits: Generation probabilities were higher for clonotypes shared across all four sorted-subset donors than for unshared ones.

Profiling relied on immunoSEQ multiplex PCR, and the TCRdb table lists in-frame clones only, not all of them. The sample holds roughly 2 million clones; about 94% are singletons and the top ten take about 1.1%. This receptor was taken from a man aged 18 to 29 in good health. The material sequenced was naive CD8+ T cells sorted from blood. The V and J genes are TRBV7-7 and TRBJ2-1, with 11 bases fitting TRBD2. The CDR3 region has the DNA TGTGCTAGCAGCTTAGTAGCGGGAGGGCAGCACAATGAGCAGTTCTTC. Protein sequence: CASSLVAGGQHNEQFF.